This T cell receptor beta chain came from a study of blood T cell repertoires in COVID-19. TCRdb keeps only in-frame clones here, not all; method: immunoSEQ multiplex PCR. Here the sample spans 220,000 or so clones, around 86% being singletons. Trimming cost V 7 bases and J 2 bases; bases outside gene matches: 3. Germline CDR1 reads KGHDR; CDR2 reads SFDVKD. This CDR3 comprises 14 residues. This chain uses TRBV24-1 with TRBJ1-5, with 8 bases that match TRBD1. The specimen sequenced was peripheral blood. This sequence originates from a woman between 45 and 65 years old with COVID-19, enrolled during active disease. The CDR3 sequence is CATSRGLGNQPQHF. The DNA of the CDR3 is TGTGCCACCAGCAGGGGGCTTGGCAATCAGCCCCAGCATTTT.